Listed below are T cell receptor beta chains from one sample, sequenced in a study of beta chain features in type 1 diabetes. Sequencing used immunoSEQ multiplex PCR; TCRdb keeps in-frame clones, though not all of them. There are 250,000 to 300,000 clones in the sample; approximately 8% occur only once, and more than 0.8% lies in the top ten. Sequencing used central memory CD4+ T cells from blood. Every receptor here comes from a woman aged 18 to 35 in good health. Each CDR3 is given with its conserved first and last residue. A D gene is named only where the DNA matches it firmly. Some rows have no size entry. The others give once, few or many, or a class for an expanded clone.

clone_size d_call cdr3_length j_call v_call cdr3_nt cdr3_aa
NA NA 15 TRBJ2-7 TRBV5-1 TGCGCCAGCAGCTTGGCCCCAGGGATCAACTACGAGCAGTACTTC CASSLAPGINYEQYF
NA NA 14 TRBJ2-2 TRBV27 TGTGCCAGCAGTGGGGGCCAGGGGCTGGGGGAGCTGTTTTTT CASSGGQGLGELFF
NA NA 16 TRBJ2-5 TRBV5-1 TGCGCCAGCGCCCCCCCCCAGCAGCCGTGGGGAGAGACCCAGTACTTC CASAPPQQPWGETQYF
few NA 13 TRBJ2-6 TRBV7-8 TGTGCCAGCAGCTTAGCAGGAGGCAACGTCCTGACTTTC CASSLAGGNVLTF
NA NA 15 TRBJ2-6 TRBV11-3 TGTGCCAGCAGCCCCAGGGGTGCTGGGGCCAACGTCCTGACTTTC CASSPRGAGANVLTF
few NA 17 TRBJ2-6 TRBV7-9 TGTGCCAGCAGCGAGACGGTGCGGGGCTCTGGGGCCAACGTCCTGACTTTC CASSETVRGSGANVLTF
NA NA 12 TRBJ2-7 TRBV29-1 TGCAGCGTTCTAAGTCCAGCCCGCGAGCAGTACTTC CSVLSPAREQYF
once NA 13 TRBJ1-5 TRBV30 TGTGCCTGGAGTGGACTTCCCGATCAGCCCCAGCATTTT CAWSGLPDQPQHF
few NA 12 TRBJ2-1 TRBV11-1 TGTGCCAGCACAGGTAGCTGGAATGAGCAGTTCTTC CASTGSWNEQFF
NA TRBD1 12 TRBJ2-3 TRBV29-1 TGCAGCGTGGACAGGGATGGGGATACGCAGTATTTT CSVDRDGDTQYF
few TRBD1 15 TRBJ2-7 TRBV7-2 TGTGCCAGCAGCTTGTTGCCGCCAACCCTGGACAGGGATCACTTC CASSLLPPTLDRDHF
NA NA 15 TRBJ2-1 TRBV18 TGTGCCAGCTCATCTAGCTTAGGGACCTACAATGAGCAGTTCTTC CASSSSLGTYNEQFF
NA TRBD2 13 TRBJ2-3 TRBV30 TGTGCCTGGAGTCAGCGGGACACAGATACGCAGTATTTT CAWSQRDTDTQYF
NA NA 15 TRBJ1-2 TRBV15 TGTGCCACCAGCAGAGATCCTAGCAGGTCGGGTGGCTACACCTTC CATSRDPSRSGGYTF
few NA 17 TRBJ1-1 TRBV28 TGTGCCAGCAGTTTATATCCGGTGCGGGAGACGAACACTGAAGCTTTCTTT CASSLYPVRETNTEAFF
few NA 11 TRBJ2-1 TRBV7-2 TGTGCCAGCAGCCGGAGGGGTGAGCAGTTCTTC CASSRRGEQFF
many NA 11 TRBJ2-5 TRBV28 TGTGCCAGCAGCTCCGTAAAGACCCAGTACTTC CASSSVKTQYF
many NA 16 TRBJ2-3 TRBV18 TGTGCCAGCTCACCAACCGACGGGGCTAGCACAGATACGCAGTATTTT CASSPTDGASTDTQYF
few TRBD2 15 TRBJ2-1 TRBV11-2 TGTGCCAGCAGCTTAGAACGTGGGACTAACGTTGAGCAGTTCTTC CASSLERGTNVEQFF
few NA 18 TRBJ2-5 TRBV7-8 TGTGCCAGCAGCCCTAACCGCGCGCGCACAGAGGGTTTGGGGAATATCAACTTC CASSPNRARTEGLGNINF
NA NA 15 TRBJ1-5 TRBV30 TGTGCCTGGAGCCGGACGGGCGGTGGCAATCAGCCCCAGCATTTT CAWSRTGGGNQPQHF
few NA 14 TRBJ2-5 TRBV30 TGTGCCTGGAGCGGGGCAGGGGGGCCCGAGACCCAGTACTTC CAWSGAGGPETQYF
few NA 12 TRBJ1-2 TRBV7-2 TGTGCCAGCAGCTTAACTTACTATGGCTACACCTTC CASSLTYYGYTF
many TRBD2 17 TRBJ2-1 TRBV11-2 TGTGCCAGCAGCTTAGATTACCCTAGCGGGAGGGACAATGAGCAGTTCTTC CASSLDYPSGRDNEQFF
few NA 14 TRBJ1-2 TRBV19 TGTGCCAGTAGTATAGATTTGGTGAGGGGCGGCTACACCTTC CASSIDLVRGGYTF
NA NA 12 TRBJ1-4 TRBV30 TGTGCCTGGAGACCCCGATCGGGAAAACTGTTTTTT CAWRPRSGKLFF
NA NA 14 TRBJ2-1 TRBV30 TGTGCCTGGAGTGGGCGGGGGCCCCCCAATGAGCAGTTCTTC CAWSGRGPPNEQFF
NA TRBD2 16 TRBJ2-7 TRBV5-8 TGTGCCAGCAGCTTGGCCCGGGCTAGCGGGATGGGCGAGCAGTACTTC CASSLARASGMGEQYF
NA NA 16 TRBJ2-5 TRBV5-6 TGTGCCAGCAGAGTCCGCCGGGACCTTTTTCAAGAGACCCAGTACTTC CASRVRRDLFQETQYF
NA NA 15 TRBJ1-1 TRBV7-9 TGTGCCAGCAGCCCGGAGCGTTACCTGAACACTGAAGCTTTCTTT CASSPERYLNTEAFF
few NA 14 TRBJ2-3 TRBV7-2 TGTGCCAGCAGCTTGGTGGGGGCGGAAGATACGCAGTATTTT CASSLVGAEDTQYF
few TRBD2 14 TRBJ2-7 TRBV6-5 TGTGCCAGCAGTCGGACTAGCGGGCCCTACGAGCAGTACTTC CASSRTSGPYEQYF
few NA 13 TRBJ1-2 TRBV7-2 TGTGCCAGCAGCTTAGTTAAAAACTATGGCTACACCTTC CASSLVKNYGYTF
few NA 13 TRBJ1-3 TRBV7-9 TGTGCCGCCAGACGGGGGACTGGAAACACCATATATTTT CAARRGTGNTIYF
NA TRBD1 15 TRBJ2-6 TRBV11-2 TGTGCCAGCAGGCCAGGGACAGCTGGGGCCAACGTCCTGACTTTC CASRPGTAGANVLTF
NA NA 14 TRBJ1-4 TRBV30 TGTGCCTGGAGTGTAGAGACCCTTAATGAAAAACTGGTTTTT CAWSVETLNEKLVF
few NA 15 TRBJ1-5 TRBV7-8 TGTGCCAGCAGACTAGGGAGGATGAGCAATCAGCCCCAGCATTTT CASRLGRMSNQPQHF
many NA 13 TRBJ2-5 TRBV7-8 TGTGCCAGCAGCCAGACGGAGGGGGGGACCCAGTACTTC CASSQTEGGTQYF
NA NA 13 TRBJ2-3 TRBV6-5 TGTGCCAGCAGTTCACCCGGGTCCGATACGCAGTATTTT CASSSPGSDTQYF
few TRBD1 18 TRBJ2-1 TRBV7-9 TGTGCCAGCAGCCCCAGGGTTGGGACAGGGGGTATTTACAATGAGCAGTTCTTC CASSPRVGTGGIYNEQFF
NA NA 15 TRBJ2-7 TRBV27 TGTGCCAGCAGTTTATTTGGCGGGATAATGTACGAGCAGTACTTC CASSLFGGIMYEQYF
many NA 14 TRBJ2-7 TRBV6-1 TGTGCCAGCAGTGCGCCGGGTCTAAACTACGAGCAGTACTTC CASSAPGLNYEQYF
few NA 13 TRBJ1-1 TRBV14 TGTGCCAGCAGCCAAGATTTCGGCACTGAAGCTTTCTTT CASSQDFGTEAFF
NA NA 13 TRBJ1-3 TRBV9 TGTGCCAGCAGCGGTTCGGATGGAAACACCATATATTTT CASSGSDGNTIYF
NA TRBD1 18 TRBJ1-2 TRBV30 TGTGCCTGGCTTCCTAGGGGAACCGGGACAGGGAAAACAAATGGCTACACCTTC CAWLPRGTGTGKTNGYTF
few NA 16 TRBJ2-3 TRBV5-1 TGCGCCAGCAGCCCGCCGAGGGGAAGCGGCACAGATACGCAGTATTTT CASSPPRGSGTDTQYF
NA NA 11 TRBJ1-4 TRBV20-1 TGCAGTGCTAAGGGTCGGGAAAAACTGTTTTTT CSAKGREKLFF
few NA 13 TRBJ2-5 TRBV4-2 TGTGCCAGCAGCCAAGATATGGGAGAGACCCAGTACTTC CASSQDMGETQYF
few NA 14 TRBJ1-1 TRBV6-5 TGTGCCAGCAGTTTCGCGACAGTAGAAGGTGGAGCTTTCTTT CASSFATVEGGAFF
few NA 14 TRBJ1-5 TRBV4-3 TGCGCCAGCAGCCAAGAATCAGGGAATCAGCCCCAGCATTTT CASSQESGNQPQHF
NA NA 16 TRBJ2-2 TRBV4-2 TGTGCCAGCAGCACCGCGGGACGGGCGAACACCGGGGAGCTGTTTTTT CASSTAGRANTGELFF
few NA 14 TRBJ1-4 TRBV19 TGTGCCAGTACCGGGGGTCGAACGGGCGAAAAACTGTTTTTT CASTGGRTGEKLFF
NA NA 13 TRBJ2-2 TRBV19 TGTGCCAGTAGTTTACAGGGTTCCGGGGAGCTGTTTTTT CASSLQGSGELFF
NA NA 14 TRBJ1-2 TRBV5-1 TGCGCCAGCAGCTTGGTGGCTGGGACCTATGGCTACACCTTC CASSLVAGTYGYTF
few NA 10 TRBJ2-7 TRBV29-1 TGCAGCGTCTTCTTCTACGAGCAGTACTTC CSVFFYEQYF